This T cell receptor beta chain was profiled in a study of blood T cells in healthy people across ages. In the study overall: The template switching approach captured approximately one barcoded beta molecule for every two T cells. Study-wide points: Significant beta diversity loss was already apparent by age around 36, declining roughly linearly. Higher diversity, along with more naive CD4+ cells, distinguished long-lived donors from aged donors.

Using a J-beta primer mix together with a sample-barcoded 5' primer, a second PCR was run for roughly 6 to 12 cycles. TCRdb redid the calling of the 5' RACE reads with MiXCR, one entry per CDR3 protein. Of 1.2 million to 1.5 million distinct CDR3 sequences in the sample, around two fifths were seen once. Donors ranged from about 6 to 95 years old and were healthy Caucasians in Russia. Per germline, CDR1 SEHNR and CDR2 FQNEAQ (reference sequence). V was shortened by 3 bases and J by 4 bases, with 9 bases between the two germline ends. This CDR3 comprises 14 residues. Regarding this clonotype: Its antigen is undetermined.

This sequence joins TRBV7-9 and TRBJ1-4, with D hard to call. The receptor comes from a woman aged 18 to 35 in good health. Sequencing was done on a sample of blood. CDR3 nucleotides: TGTGCCAGCAGCTTGGGAGGGATTAATGAAAAACTGTTTTTT. Translation: CASSLGGINEKLFF.